The 18 T cell receptor beta chains below all came from one sample that was sequenced in a study of blood T cell repertoires in COVID-19. Using immunoSEQ multiplex PCR, the repertoire was profiled, and TCRdb retains in-frame clones only, with some absent. The sample has 250,000 or so clones, 84% seen once. The sequenced sample consisted of peripheral blood. The receptors come from a woman in her 40s who had recovered from COVID-19.

This clone was counted a single time. This sequence joins TRBV5-1 and TRBJ2-1; D call uncertain. The V and J ends lost 0 bases and 0 bases respectively, with 7 bases between them. Germline V gives CDR1 SGHRS, CDR2 YFSETQ. The CDR3 is made up of 15 amino acids. DNA of the CDR3: TGCGCCAGCAGCTTGGCCCCGGGCTCCTACAATGAGCAGTTCTTC. Translating gives CASSLAPGSYNEQFF.

The chain joins TRBV6-5 to TRBJ2-2, with a tentative D call TRBD2 (7 bases). The V end was cut by 10 bases, the J end by 1 base, with 13 bases between. The CDR3 contains 14 residues. CDR1 and CDR2 from the germline V gene are MNHEY and SVGAGI. CDR3 loop: CATWGGQNTGELFF. The CDR3 region has the DNA TGTGCCACCTGGGGGGGGCAGAACACCGGGGAGCTGTTTTTT.

The count of this clone is one. The chain uses TRBV18 and TRBJ2-5; the match to TRBD1 covers 7 bases. V shed 1 base, J shed 2 bases, and the junction held 4 bases outside the gene matches. From germline, CDR1 is KGHSH and CDR2 LQKENI. The length of the CDR3 is 15 residues. The CDR3 DNA reads as TGTGCCAGCTCACCACGACAGGGTAAACAAGAGACCCAGTACTTC. This sequence encodes CASSPRQGKQETQYF. The full variable domain, its missing parts supplied by reference TRBV18 and TRBJ2-5, is NAGVMQNPRHLVRRRGQEARLRCSPMKGHSHVYWYRQLPEEGLKFMVYLQKENIIDESGMPKERFSAEFPKEGPSILRIQQVVRGDSAAYFCASSPRQGKQETQYFGPGTRLLVL.

The chain joins TRBV3-1 (or the pseudogene TRBV3-2) to TRBJ1-1, with TRBD1 matching 8 bases. The CDR3 is made up of 15 amino acids. Losses at the gene ends were 4 bases for V and 5 bases for J; bases not matched to a gene: 9. The germline CDR1 and CDR2 sequences are LGHDT and YNNKEL (reference sequence). CDR3 sequence (DNA): TGTGCCAGCAGCCCCCGTGGACAGGGAAGAACTGAAGCTTTCTTT. Translating gives CASSPRGQGRTEAFF.

The genes are TRBV6-1 and TRBJ1-6; a weak D match, TRBD1 (5 bases). The CDR3 runs 14 residues. CDR1 is MNHNS and CDR2 is SASEGT in the germline V gene. The V gene lost 2 bases and the J gene lost 5 bases, with 7 bases spanning the gap. CDR3 protein: CASSERGDNSPLHF. CDR3 coding DNA: TGTGCCAGCAGTGAACGGGGGGATAATTCACCCCTCCACTTT.

The V and J genes are TRBV5-1 and TRBJ2-3; 9 positions agree with TRBD1. The germline gives CDR1 SGHRS, CDR2 YFSETQ. This CDR3 has 15 amino acids. V dropped 4 bases and J dropped 2; count of bases not matched to a gene: 5. The CDR3 DNA is TGCGCCAGCAGCGGGACAGGGTCCCTCACAGATACGCAGTATTTT. Residues: CASSGTGSLTDTQYF.

This clone has only a few counts. The chain employs TRBV7-9 and TRBJ2-1; D possibly corresponds to TRBD1 (5 bases). This CDR3 region has 11 residues. The ends were cut back, 8 bases at V and 5 bases at J, with 7 bases in the middle. Germline V CDR1 and CDR2: SEHNR, FQNEAQ (reference sequence). CDR3: CASVQDNEQFF. The DNA of the CDR3 is TGTGCCAGCGTACAGGACAATGAGCAGTTCTTC.

This clone has a handful of counts. Additional DNA sequences in this sample encode the identical CDR3. J is TRBJ1-1 and V is TRBV9, with D perhaps matching TRBD1 (5 bases). Germline loops: CDR1 SGDLS, CDR2 YYNGEE. The CDR3 loop spans 13 amino acids. V was clipped by 4 bases and J by 5 bases, with 12 bases between them. The CDR3, as DNA: TGTGCCAGCAGCCCCGGGGGGGGAACTGAAGCTTTCTTT. The encoded protein is CASSPGGGTEAFF.

The CDR3, as DNA: TGTGCCAGCAGCTTGGGGGGACAGGCAGATCAGCCCCAGCATTTT. It yields the protein CASSLGGQADQPQHF. This sequence joins TRBV5-4 and TRBJ1-5; TRBD1 matches 8 bases. The CDR3 extends over 15 amino acids. Germline V CDR1 and CDR2: SGHNT, YYREEE (reference sequence). The junction had 4 bases not matched to a gene; V was cut back by 0 bases and J by 5 bases.

This chain links TRBV5-1 with TRBJ1-5; 9 nucleotides line up with TRBD1. The CDR3 contains 15 residues. From germline, CDR1 is SGHRS and CDR2 YFSETQ. V lost 4 bases to trimming and J lost 5 bases; unmatched junction nucleotides: 7. CDR3 residues: CASSPGTGGDQPQHF. CDR3 in DNA: TGCGCCAGCAGCCCCGGAACAGGGGGCGATCAGCCCCAGCATTTT.

The chain employs TRBV9 and TRBJ2-5, with D perhaps matching TRBD1 (6 bases). Germline lookup yields CDR1 SGDLS and CDR2 YYNGEE. The CDR3 length is 15 residues. V was clipped by 0 bases and J by 5 bases, with 14 bases between them. The CDR3 DNA follows: TGTGCCAGCAGCGTAGCAAACAGGGTGGCGGAGACCCAGTACTTC. Residues: CASSVANRVAETQYF. The whole variable domain, filled in from reference TRBV9 and TRBJ2-5, reads DSGVTQTPKHLITATGQRVTLRCSPRSGDLSVYWYQQSLDQGLQFLIQYYNGEERAKGNILERFSAQQFPDLHSELNLSSLELGDSALYFCASSVANRVAETQYFGPGTRLLVL.

CDR3 residues: CASSLRGTGDYGYTF. CDR3 in DNA: TGTGCCAGCAGTCTACGGGGGACAGGGGACTATGGCTACACCTTC. J is TRBJ1-2 and V is TRBV13, with 10 nucleotides matching TRBD1. This CDR3 contains 15 residues. Per the germline V gene, CDR1 is PRHDT and CDR2 is FYEKMQ (reference sequence). The J segment lost 3 bases and the V segment lost 6 bases, leaving 7 bases of the junction unmatched.

The chain carries TRBV4-1 and TRBJ1-1; 11 nucleotides line up with TRBD1. This CDR3 region has 14 residues. From germline, CDR1 is MGHRA and CDR2 YSYEKL. J was trimmed by 4 bases and V by 6 bases; bases with no gene match: 4. CDR3 sequence: CASRKDRGLTEAFF. DNA of the CDR3: TGCGCCAGCAGAAAGGACAGGGGGCTCACTGAAGCTTTCTTT.

The chain links TRBV10-3 to TRBJ2-2; D might be TRBD1 (6 bases). Trimming cost V 11 bases and J 2 bases, with 15 bases left between them. Germline V gene lookup returns CDR1 ENHRY and CDR2 SYGVKD. The CDR3 has 14 amino acids. CDR3 region: CASLGTLNTGELFF. The CDR3 nucleotides read TGTGCCTCCTTGGGGACACTCAACACCGGGGAGCTGTTTTTT.

This clone was picked up a small number of times. The chain links TRBV5-1 to TRBJ2-2; no clear D. The V gene lost 0 bases and the J gene lost 4 bases, with 10 bases spanning the gap. Germline CDR1 reads SGHRS; CDR2 reads YFSETQ. The CDR3 spans 15 residues. The DNA of the CDR3 is TGCGCCAGCAGCTTGGAAGAGGCAGCCACCGGGGAGCTGTTTTTT. Its translation: CASSLEEAATGELFF.

The gene calls are TRBV25-1 and TRBJ1-2, with D perhaps TRBD1 (6 bases). CDR3 size: 13 residues. CDR1 MGHDK and CDR2 SYGVNS come from the germline V gene. Trimming cost V 8 bases and J 4 bases, with 14 bases left between them. CDR3 sequence reads: CASWDTGFYGYTF. CDR3 nucleotide sequence: TGTGCCAGCTGGGATACAGGGTTCTATGGCTACACCTTC.

The chain couples TRBV5-8 to TRBJ2-3, with D possibly being TRBD2 (5 bases). V was shortened by 2 bases and J by 6 bases, with 10 bases between the two germline ends. This CDR3 has 13 amino acids. The V gene's germline CDR1 is SGHTS and CDR2 YDEGEE. The CDR3 nucleotides are TGTGCCAGCAGCTTCGGGAACTCCGATACGCAGTATTTT. Protein product: CASSFGNSDTQYF.

The V and J genes are TRBV28 and TRBJ1-4; D may be TRBD1 (5 bases). CDR1 and CDR2 (germline): MDHEN, SYDVKM. The V and J ends lost 6 bases and 7 bases respectively, with 18 bases between them. The CDR3 runs to 15 residues. CDR3 sequence (DNA): TGTGCCAGCAGATCCCCGACAGCCACCAGTGAAAAACTGTTTTTT. Residues: CASRSPTATSEKLFF.